This entry concerns a single T cell receptor beta chain. A few counts support this clone. Its recognized antigen is unknown. One base away there is no much larger clone; base qualities are not given. From the cysteine through the phenylalanine, the CDR3 covers 15 amino acids. Only the CDR3 portion is preserved as DNA: 45 bases, with reading frame beginning at the first base. V lost 3 bases and J lost 3 bases; the stretch between them is 14 bases long. CDR1 is given as MNHNS and CDR2 as SASEGT, both from the germline V gene. The protocol used for the library was the immunoSEQ multiplex PCR assay. The multiplex PCR relied on a mix of 60 forward primers for TCR Vbeta segments and 13 reverse primers for TCR Jbeta segments. Amplification of the CDR3 region of rearranged TCR beta genes was performed with a multiplex PCR assay on genomic DNA. Amplified TCR beta libraries were sequenced as 87-base-pair reads on the Illumina HiSeq System. In the authors' own workflow: Across the 700 or so repertoires, a later analysis counted approximately 75 million unique TCR beta chains, 9 million to 14 million of which were shared by at least two donors. To remove PCR and sequencing errors, raw reads were error-corrected and collapsed into unique sequences using a nearest-neighbor algorithm that merged closely related sequences. To assign V, D and J gene segments, CDR3 sequences were aligned to IMGT reference sequences. For a sequence to be retained, a match of at least six nucleotides to both a V gene segment and a J gene segment was required. A rearrangement was called productive if the CDR3 had no stop codons and remained in frame with V and J, and every other rearrangement was called non-productive. CDR3 was defined by IMGT convention, running from the second conserved V-encoded cysteine to the conserved J-encoded phenylalanine. Sequences without an unambiguous match to a single V gene segment were excluded from the earlier analysis of about 630 of the donors. An earlier analysis of a few hundred of the donors called V segments functional above 56.7% productive rearrangements and segregating when the between-donor standard deviation exceeded 5%. To diagnose cytomegalovirus status from the catalog of TCR beta chain sequences, a statistical classification framework was built. V and J gene assignment, in a later analysis, came from comparing TCR nucleotide sequences with IMGT/GENE-DB human TR gene sequences. The TCRdist pipeline was used in a later analysis to assign CDR3 sequences and most-parsimonious VDJ recombination scenarios. In a later analysis, every TCR beta chain was defined by the combination of its CDR3 amino acid sequence and its V-gene family, and reads without a unique V-gene family were dropped. As a way to deal with suspected cross-contamination and a sequencing artifact, a later analysis dropped 450 to 700 nucleotide sequences that were highly shared and had low generation probability. In a later analysis, a clonal expansion index was calculated for each public chain from normalized within-repertoire ranks of inferred template counts. In a later analysis, generation probabilities were computed with a VDJ recombination model fitted to out-of-frame rearrangements, and the resulting probabilities were checked against IGoR. A later analysis scored TCR-TCR, TCR-HLA and TCR-CMV co-occurrence with hypergeometric tests, applying a repertoire-size bias correction to TCR pairs. False discovery rates were estimated in a later analysis by permuting HLA or CMV assignments 20 times. A later analysis grouped co-occurring TCRs with DBSCAN, adding TCRdist sequence similarity when clustering within HLA-allele-positive subsets. Repertoires with fewer than 30,000 or more than 120,000 public chains, plus five repertoires with anomalous nucleotide sharing, were excluded from co-occurrence clustering. Sourced from immuneACCESS, this table was stored by TCRdb with only in-frame sequences that have V and J called. A share of the clones is absent; for the studies checked, an unresolved V gene accounts for under half, and the remainder has no known explanation. That table supplies the V and J calls and clone size; D and trimming were determined from the DNA. This sample comprises 120,000 to 150,000 clones, 70% to 80% of them detected only once. The top ten clonotypes cover around 4.9% of the sample.

The cohort comprised 670 or so healthy bone marrow donors. All cohort members were sampled while nominally healthy, although unrecorded immune exposures were likely present. The donor was CMV seronegative and belonged to the group of under 400 seronegative cohort members. A peripheral blood sample was collected from each donor, and TCR beta sequencing was performed on peripheral blood mononuclear cells. The Qiagen DNeasy Blood Extraction Kit was used to extract genomic DNA from the blood cell samples. This record comes from a study of cytomegalovirus exposure and HLA in healthy donors (dated by TCRdb to about 2017). For the wider study: An earlier analysis of some 600 of the donors reported 276 Gb of sequence data and 117 million unique TCR beta sequences obtained from some 200 million T cells. An early release covering roughly 640 HLA-typed donors comprised about 320 gigabases of sequencing data and tens of millions of unique TCR sequences. Of the 350 to 400 genotyped donors, about 80% fell in the genetic ancestry cluster associated with self-reported Caucasian donors. The aim of the study was to test whether cataloging public T cell receptors could identify signatures of past pathogen exposure. Using immunosequencing, the study profiled T cell repertoires from some 670 subjects and related those repertoires to cytomegalovirus serostatus. Besides the first cohort of approximately 670 subjects, a separate validation cohort made up of 90 to 150 different subjects was used. The study combined high-throughput TCR immunosequencing, statistical association of individual TCRs with disease status, and machine learning to predict cytomegalovirus infection status. A later analysis re-analyzed previously published TCR beta repertoires from 666 donors and added high-resolution HLA genotyping to study TCR occurrence patterns. Rather than drawing on any new phenotypic data, the later analysis identified candidate immune exposures from TCR beta sequences and the way those sequences occurred across donors. An earlier analysis of more than 450 of the donors used high-throughput TCR beta sequencing to judge whether each TCR beta V gene segment behaved as functional or pseudogenic. Donor age, sex, ethnicity and CMV serostatus were compiled together with the repertoire data. Genome-wide SNP genotypes for about three fifths of the roughly 670 donors were used in a later genetic analysis, which treated that subset as a discovery cohort. All discovery cohort repertoires had been generated using a single sequencing platform. Class I and class II HLA loci were covered by the typing at four-digit resolution. The number of typed donors differed by locus: about 620-640 for A, B, C, DRB1 and DQB1; 522 for DQA1; 606 for DPA1; and 450 to 480 for DPB1. Four to six DR-DQ haplotypes were handled as single units for association and clustering because linkage in the cohort was strong. Among 350 to 400 genotyped donors of the cohort, an average of around 240,000 unique TCR beta nucleotide sequences were sequenced per donor, roughly 18% of them non-productive.

Overall study results and their limits: V-gene and J-gene trimming of TCR beta chains was associated with a missense DCLRE1C variant in a later genetic analysis, and the association was replicated in an independent cohort. Linkage disequilibrium might explain the correlated functional status among segregating V segments, but an unknown experimental factor could not be ruled out. A further reported finding was that TCR beta sequences accurately predicted the HLA-A and HLA-B alleles for most subjects in the first cohort. Some IMGT-functional V segments, including TRBV6-2 and TRBV6-3, could not be distinguished by the 87-base-pair reads and were therefore excluded. Because counts were too low, 15 to 20 rarely observed V segments, including chromosome 9 orphons, were excluded from the earlier analysis of some 590 of the donors. Roughly uniform sequencing depth across donors was assumed in presence/absence analyses, although this assumption may not hold. The study listed 164 TCR beta chains as associated with cytomegalovirus. The only immune exposure information available for the cohort was CMV serostatus. Across donors, most TCR sequences were observed very rarely, whereas some public TCRs were present in many individuals. The classifier was reported to diagnose cytomegalovirus status with high specificity and sensitivity in both the original and validation cohorts. In a later analysis, HLA-associated TCR beta chains were found to be more clonally expanded and to have lower generation probabilities than equally common non-associated chains. According to a later analysis, TCR association rates differed among HLA loci, with DRB1 alleles showing the most associated TCRs and HLA-C alleles showing the fewest. According to the authors, the approach could potentially be generalized to other disease states and immunological phenotypes. The sequencing pipeline was judged likely to have produced a cluster of highly shared sequence variants as a technical artifact. In a later analysis, most CMV-associated TCR beta chains were found to appear HLA-restricted, with HLA associations seemingly driven largely by CMV exposure. Because some donors lacked HLA typing at each locus, the association tests relied only on the typed subset. In a later genetic analysis, fewer N-insertions in productive TCRs were reported among donors in an Asian-associated ancestry cluster than the approximately 710-donor mean. When HLA alleles, especially DR and DQ, strongly co-occurred, TCR associations were difficult to assign to individual alleles. Several of the top co-occurrence clusters appeared to be linked to parvovirus B19, influenza, CMV and Epstein-Barr virus, according to a later analysis. Broadly in line with IMGT annotations, most TCR beta V segments showed up in productive rearrangements about 87% or about 30% of the time in an earlier analysis of several hundred of the donors. In vitro tests confirmed that a few of the cytomegalovirus-associated TCR beta chains recognize cytomegalovirus antigens. Specific HLA alleles were associated with roughly 16,000 TCR beta sequences at a false discovery rate of 0.05 in a later analysis. This cohort had only TCR beta chains sequenced, and the lack of alpha or paired-chain data limited which features could be detected.

The sequence joins TRBV6-1 to TRBJ1-2; a tentative D call is TRBD1 (5 bases match). The source of this sequence is a male donor in good health and CMV-seronegative. Sequenced material: PBMCs. The DNA sequence reads TGTGCCAGCAGTGACCTCGGCAGGGTAGACTATGGCTACACCTTC. Its protein reads: CASSDLGRVDYGYTF.